One sample yielded the 29 T cell receptor beta chains listed below, sequenced in a study of CD8 T cells in ankylosing spondylitis. TCRdb reanalysed the 5' RACE reads using MiXCR and keeps one entry per CDR3 protein. Of 250,000 to 350,000 distinct CDR3 sequences listed, less than 25% are singletons. Sequenced material: blood, either unsorted or a sorted T cell fraction (not recorded which). These receptors were obtained from a female donor with ankylosing spondylitis or in good health (not recorded which).

This clonotype was picked up a small number of times. The chain recombines TRBV10-3 with TRBJ2-1, with 8 bases aligning to TRBD1. V was clipped by 6 bases and J by 2 bases; unmatched bases: 6. This CDR3 has 15 residues. CDR1 is ENHRY and CDR2 is SYGVKD in the germline V gene. This CDR3 is CAISGQGGPYNEQFF. In DNA form, the CDR3 reads TGTGCCATCAGCGGACAGGGTGGGCCCTACAATGAGCAGTTCTTC.

At least ten counts were recorded for this clonotype. V usage is TRBV2 and J usage is TRBJ2-1, with D perhaps assigned TRBD1 or TRBD2 (5 bases each). This CDR3 is built from 13 residues. V was trimmed by 4 bases and J by 8 bases, leaving 12 bases between them. Germline CDR1 and CDR2: SNHLY and FYNNEI. CDR3 region: CASSAGAVYEQFF. CDR3 coding DNA: TGTGCCAGCAGTGCCGGGGCGGTGTATGAGCAGTTCTTC.

This clonotype was recorded a few times. The chain employs TRBV18 and TRBJ2-6, with D perhaps matching TRBD1 (6 bases). V was cut by 6 bases and J by 1 base, with 19 bases left in between. Germline CDR1 reads KGHSH; CDR2 reads LQKENI. CDR3 length equals 18 residues. The DNA for the CDR3 is TGTGCCAGCTCCATCTTTACAGGGATGAAATCTGGGGCCAACGTCCTGACTTTC. This sequence encodes CASSIFTGMKSGANVLTF.

This clonotype was seen repeatedly, ten times or more. J is TRBJ2-1 and V is TRBV20-1; no firm D call. V lost 6 bases and J 1 base, leaving 13 bases between the germline ends. The CDR3 sequence is 14 residues long. Germline V CDR1 and CDR2: DFQATT, SNEGSKA (reference sequence). CDR3 sequence: CSASRSASYNEQFF. The CDR3 DNA sequence: TGCAGTGCCTCCAGGAGCGCGTCCTACAATGAGCAGTTCTTC.

This chain connects TRBV19 to TRBJ2-6, with 8 bases identical to TRBD1. The CDR3 sequence is 14 residues long. Germline V gene lookup returns CDR1 LNHDA and CDR2 SQIVND (reference sequence). V lost 4 bases and J lost 9; bases outside the gene matches: 5. CDR3 loop: CASSTTGGGNVLTF. CDR3 nucleotides: TGTGCCAGTAGTACCACAGGGGGTGGCAACGTCCTGACTTTC.

The genes are TRBV20-1 and TRBJ2-7, with 7 bases identical to TRBD2. V shed 3 bases and J 1 base; nucleotides not matched to a gene: 6. The CDR3 has 14 residues. Germline V lookup: CDR1 DFQATT, CDR2 SNEGSKA (reference sequence). The CDR3 nucleotides read TGCAGTGCTAGTCCCAGCGGGATATCCTACGAGCAGTACTTC. Translation gives CSASPSGISYEQYF.

Worth noting for this clonotype: It is likely a read error, because the conserved phenylalanine at the end of the CDR3 is missing. The chain uses TRBV20-1 and TRBJ2-3, with 9 bases matching TRBD2. With 5 bases clipped from V and 0 bases from J, the junction kept 3 bases outside the gene matches. The CDR3 spans 14 residues. Germline values: CDR1 DFQATT, CDR2 SNEGSKA (reference sequence). The chain's CDR3 is CSARTSDSTDTQYL. CDR3 nucleotide sequence: TGCAGTGCTCGGACTAGCGATAGCACAGATACGCAGTATTTA.

V gene TRBV5-4 combines with J gene TRBJ2-5; tentatively, D is TRBD2 (5 bases). V lost 4 bases, J lost 5 bases, and 12 bases lay in between. From germline, CDR1 is SGHNT and CDR2 YYREEE (reference sequence). The CDR3 totals 13 residues. The DNA for the CDR3 is TGTGCCAGCAGCCTAGATCCGGGGGAGACCCAGTACTTC. It translates to CASSLDPGETQYF.

This clonotype was observed many times. V is TRBV12-3 or TRBV12-4 and J is TRBJ1-3; tentative D call: TRBD1 (6 bases). The CDR3 length is 13 residues. Trimming shortened V by 5 bases and J by 3 bases, and 8 bases separated the two germline ends. In DNA, the CDR3 is TGTGCCAGCAGTAAGGGGGTTGGAAACACCATATATTTT. Its translation: CASSKGVGNTIYF.

The V and J genes are TRBV4-1 and TRBJ2-1; the match to TRBD2 covers 7 bases. Trimming took 4 bases from V and 7 from J; bases not matched to a gene: 19. Germline CDR1 is MGHRA and CDR2 is YSYEKL. This CDR3 region has 18 residues. CDR3 bases: TGCGCCAGCAGCCCCAAGGTCCTCTGGCGGGAGAATATAAATGAGCAGTTCTTC. Encoded protein: CASSPKVLWRENINEQFF.

This clonotype has more than one count but fewer than ten. This chain joins TRBV5-6 and TRBJ2-7; D is perhaps TRBD1 (6 bases). In germline, CDR1 is SGHDT, CDR2 YYEEEE. The CDR3 spans 13 residues. V was cut by 5 bases and J by 2 bases, with 11 bases left in between. The CDR3 loop reads CASSTGMTYEQYF. CDR3 coding DNA: TGTGCCAGCAGTACAGGGATGACCTACGAGCAGTACTTC.

The rearrangement uses TRBV2 and TRBJ2-3, with D perhaps TRBD2 (6 bases). CDR3 length: 15 amino acids. Trimming shortened V by 7 bases and J by 3 bases, and 17 bases separated the two germline ends. CDR1 and CDR2 (germline): SNHLY, FYNNEI. The CDR3 reads CASMRSGLGTDTQYF. CDR3 DNA: TGTGCCAGCATGAGAAGCGGGCTAGGGACAGATACGCAGTATTTT.

This clonotype has only a few counts. This sequence joins TRBV2 and TRBJ2-5; D might be TRBD1 (6 bases). CDR3 length: 15 amino acids. CDR1 is SNHLY, CDR2 FYNNEI, per germline. Trimming took 7 bases from V and 5 from J, leaving 20 bases between them. CDR3 sequence (DNA): TGTGCCAGCATCCGGGACACCGGGGTAGGCGAGACCCAGTACTTC. Its translation: CASIRDTGVGETQYF. Supplemented by reference TRBV2 and TRBJ2-5, the full variable domain reads EPEVTQTPSHQVTQMGQEVILRCVPISNHLYFYWYRQILGQKVEFLVSFYNNEISEKSEIFDDQFSVERPDGSNFTLKIRSTKLEDSAMYFCASIRDTGVGETQYFGPGTRLLVL.

This clonotype showed up just once. The rearrangement joins TRBV5-5 to TRBJ2-7; D perhaps matches TRBD2 (7 bases). Germline CDR1 SGHKS, CDR2 YYEKEE (reference sequence). Trimming left V 7 bases short and J 10 bases short, with 18 bases between. The CDR3 has 12 amino acids. This CDR3 is CASGPGGLNQYF. The CDR3, as DNA: TGTGCCAGCGGCCCCGGGGGGCTCAACCAGTACTTC.

The V and J genes are TRBV7-7 and TRBJ2-1, with 8 bases fitting TRBD2. The CDR3 is 17 amino acids. Germline trimming cut 1 base from V and 1 base from J; bases unmatched to any gene: 6. Germline values: CDR1 SSHAT, CDR2 FNYEAQ (reference sequence). The CDR3 DNA sequence: TGTGCCAGCAGCTTAGGAAGTTTAGCGGGATCCTACAATGAGCAGTTCTTC. As protein: CASSLGSLAGSYNEQFF.

V and J are TRBV6-5 and TRBJ1-1; D might be TRBD1 (5 bases). The CDR3 runs 15 residues. In germline, CDR1 is MNHEY, CDR2 SVGAGI. Between the trimmed V and J ends, which lost 2 bases and 4 bases, there was a span of 14 bases. The CDR3 sequence: CASSYQQVSGTEAFF. For the CDR3, the DNA is TGTGCCAGCAGTTACCAACAGGTTTCGGGCACTGAAGCTTTCTTT.

The V call is TRBV20-1, the J call TRBJ1-3; D unresolved. Germline CDR1 reads DFQATT; CDR2 reads SNEGSKA (reference sequence). V gave up 7 bases and J gave up 0 bases, with 4 bases separating them. The CDR3 contains 11 residues. CDR3 protein: CSGGSGNTIYF. The CDR3 DNA reads TGCAGTGGGGGCTCTGGAAACACCATATATTTT.

The chain joins TRBV5-8 to TRBJ2-7, with D perhaps matching TRBD1 or TRBD2 (6 bases each). V was shortened by 0 bases and J by 3 bases, with 19 bases between the two germline ends. The germline V gene has CDR1 SGHTS and CDR2 YDEGEE. This CDR3 has 17 residues. The CDR3 DNA reads TGTGCCAGCAGCTTGGCCGGTCGGGGCGGAGGGGGCTACGAGCAGTACTTC. This sequence encodes CASSLAGRGGGGYEQYF.

A few counts support this clonotype. This chain links TRBV4-3 with TRBJ2-5, with TRBD1 as a possible D gene (5 bases). V was trimmed by 1 base and J by 2 bases, leaving 8 bases between them. Per the germline V gene, CDR1 is LGHNA and CDR2 is YSLEER. CDR3 size: 14 residues. CDR3 residues: CASSQVRQQETQYF. The DNA of the CDR3 is TGCGCCAGCAGCCAAGTTAGACAGCAAGAGACCCAGTACTTC.

J is TRBJ2-1 and V is TRBV30; 8 bases agree with TRBD1. The CDR3 is 15 residues long. Germline V gives CDR1 GTSNPN, CDR2 SVGIG (reference sequence). V trimming: 5 bases; J trimming: 5 bases; junction bases outside the gene matches: 11. The DNA of the CDR3 is TGTGCCTGGGCCCTGTTTGGACAGGGACACAATGAGCAGTTCTTC. As protein: CAWALFGQGHNEQFF.

V and J are TRBV12-3 or TRBV12-4 and TRBJ1-1; the D is unclear. The V gene lost 8 bases and the J gene lost 0 bases, with 13 bases spanning the gap. The CDR3 loop spans 14 amino acids. The CDR3 DNA is TGTGCCAGCTTGGGTCCGGCGATGAACACTGAAGCTTTCTTT. It encodes CASLGPAMNTEAFF.

The chain uses TRBV4-3 and TRBJ2-7; possibly TRBD2 for D (7 bases). The V gene lost 8 bases and the J gene lost 3 bases, with 17 bases spanning the gap. The germline gives CDR1 LGHNA, CDR2 YSLEER. The CDR3 contains 14 residues. The CDR3 loop is CASGGGGRHYEQYF. The CDR3 DNA reads as TGCGCCAGCGGGGGGGGCGGGAGACACTACGAGCAGTACTTC.

The chain recombines TRBV7-2 with TRBJ2-4, with D unclear. The germline gives CDR1 SGHTA, CDR2 FQGNSA. V lost 1 base, J lost 8 bases, and 15 bases lay in between. The CDR3 extends over 15 amino acids. The CDR3 spells CASSLVSGIQDIQYF. The CDR3 region has the DNA TGTGCCAGCAGCTTAGTCAGTGGGATTCAGGACATTCAGTACTTC.

This chain connects TRBV5-1 to TRBJ2-2, with D possibly being TRBD2 (6 bases). The germline CDR1 and CDR2 sequences are SGHRS and YFSETQ. The V end lost 0 bases, the J end lost 1 base, and 10 bases lay between the germline ends. This CDR3 comprises 16 residues. CDR3 region: CASSLVEGGNTGELFF. As DNA, the CDR3 is TGCGCCAGCAGCTTGGTCGAGGGAGGGAACACCGGGGAGCTGTTTTTT.

V gene TRBV7-9 combines with J gene TRBJ2-7, with 9 positions matching TRBD2. The V and J ends lost 5 bases and 2 bases, in that order; junction bases with no gene match: 10. The CDR3 is 16 amino acids. Germline V gene lookup returns CDR1 SEHNR and CDR2 FQNEAQ (reference sequence). The DNA for the CDR3 is TGTGCCAGCAGCACCTTTAGCGGGAGCCCTCCCTACGAGCAGTACTTC. Protein: CASSTFSGSPPYEQYF.

This clonotype turned up a few times. This sequence joins TRBV10-3 and TRBJ2-3; 11 bases match TRBD1. From germline, CDR1 is ENHRY and CDR2 SYGVKD. The junction had 3 bases not matched to a gene; V was cut back by 7 bases and J by 6 bases. The CDR3 is 13 residues long. CDR3 in amino acids: CAITRTGGDTQYF. The CDR3 DNA is TGTGCCATCACCCGGACAGGGGGCGATACGCAGTATTTT.

The table lists this clonotype with many counts. J is TRBJ1-5 and V is TRBV12-3 or TRBV12-4; 8 nucleotides align to TRBD1. CDR3 size: 15 residues. J lost 4 bases, V lost 7 bases, and 9 bases had no gene match. This CDR3 reads CASTFGQGLNQPQHF. The DNA for the CDR3 is TGTGCCAGCACCTTCGGACAGGGACTAAATCAGCCCCAGCATTTT.

This chain joins TRBV4-3 and TRBJ2-5; 8 bases line up with TRBD1. CDR1 is LGHNA, CDR2 YSLEER, per germline. J was trimmed by 5 bases and V by 3 bases; bases with no gene match: 8. The CDR3 consists of 15 residues. CDR3 region: CASSQAGQEEETQYF. As DNA, the CDR3 is TGCGCCAGCAGCCAGGCGGGACAGGAGGAGGAGACCCAGTACTTC.

This rearrangement joins TRBV5-6 to TRBJ2-3, with D possibly being TRBD2 (5 bases). The CDR3 extends over 15 amino acids. Trimming left V 1 base short and J 4 bases short, with 13 bases between. Germline CDR1 SGHDT, CDR2 YYEEEE. This chain's CDR3 is CASSLWEPRADTQYF. CDR3 nucleotide sequence: TGTGCCAGCAGCTTGTGGGAGCCCCGGGCAGATACGCAGTATTTT.